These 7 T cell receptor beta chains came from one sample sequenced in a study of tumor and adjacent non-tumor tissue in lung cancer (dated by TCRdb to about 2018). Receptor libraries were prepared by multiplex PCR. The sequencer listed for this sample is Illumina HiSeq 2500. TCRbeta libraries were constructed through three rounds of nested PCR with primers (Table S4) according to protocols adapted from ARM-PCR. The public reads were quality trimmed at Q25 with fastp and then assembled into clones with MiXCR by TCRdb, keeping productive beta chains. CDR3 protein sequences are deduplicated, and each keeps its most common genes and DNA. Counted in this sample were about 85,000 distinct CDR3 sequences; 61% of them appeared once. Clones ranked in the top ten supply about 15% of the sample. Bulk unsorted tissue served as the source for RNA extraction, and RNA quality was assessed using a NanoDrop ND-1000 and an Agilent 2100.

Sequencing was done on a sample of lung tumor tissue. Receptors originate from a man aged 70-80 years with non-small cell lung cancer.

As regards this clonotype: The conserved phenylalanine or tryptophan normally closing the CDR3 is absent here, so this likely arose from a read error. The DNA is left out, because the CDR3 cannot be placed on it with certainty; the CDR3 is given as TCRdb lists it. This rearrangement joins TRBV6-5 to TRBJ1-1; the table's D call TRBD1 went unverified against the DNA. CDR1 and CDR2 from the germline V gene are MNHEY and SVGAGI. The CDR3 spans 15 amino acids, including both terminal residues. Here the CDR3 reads CASRQPGTGLTEALL.

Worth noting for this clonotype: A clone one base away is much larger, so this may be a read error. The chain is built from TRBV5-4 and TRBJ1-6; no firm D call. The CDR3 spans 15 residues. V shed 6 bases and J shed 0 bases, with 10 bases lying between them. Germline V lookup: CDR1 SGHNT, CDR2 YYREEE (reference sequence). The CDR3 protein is CASTLSGSYNSPLHF. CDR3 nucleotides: TGTGCCAGCACCTTAAGCGGCTCCTATAATTCACCCCTCCACTTT.

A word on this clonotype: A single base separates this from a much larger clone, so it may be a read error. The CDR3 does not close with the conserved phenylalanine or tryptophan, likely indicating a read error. The CDR3: CASSLGVVNEQFY. Written as DNA, the CDR3 is TGCGCCAGCAGCTTAGGGGTTGTGAATGAGCAGTTCTAC. The genes are TRBV5-1 and TRBJ2-1; D perhaps matches TRBD1 (5 bases). Germline assignment: CDR1 SGHRS and CDR2 YFSETQ. This CDR3 comprises 13 residues. V gave up 2 bases and J gave up 7 bases, with 10 bases separating them.

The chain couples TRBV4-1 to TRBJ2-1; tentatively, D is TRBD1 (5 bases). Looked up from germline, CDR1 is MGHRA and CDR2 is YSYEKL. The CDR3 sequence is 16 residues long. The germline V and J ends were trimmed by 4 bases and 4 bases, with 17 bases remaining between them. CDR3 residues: CASSLLGPLSYNEQFF. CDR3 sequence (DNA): TGCGCCAGCAGCCTTCTGGGGCCCCTCTCATACAATGAGCAGTTCTTC.

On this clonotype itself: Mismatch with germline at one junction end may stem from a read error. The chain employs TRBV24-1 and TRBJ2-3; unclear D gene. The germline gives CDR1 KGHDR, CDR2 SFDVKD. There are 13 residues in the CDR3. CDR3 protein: CVTSDPPTDAQYF. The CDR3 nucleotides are TGTGTCACCAGTGACCCGCCCACAGACGCGCAGTATTTT.

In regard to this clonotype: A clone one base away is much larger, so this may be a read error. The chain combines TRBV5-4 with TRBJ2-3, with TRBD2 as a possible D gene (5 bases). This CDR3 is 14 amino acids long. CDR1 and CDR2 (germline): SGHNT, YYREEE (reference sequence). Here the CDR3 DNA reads TGTGTCAGCAGCTCGCACGGGGGCACAGATACGCAGTATTTT. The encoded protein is CVSSSHGGTDTQYF.

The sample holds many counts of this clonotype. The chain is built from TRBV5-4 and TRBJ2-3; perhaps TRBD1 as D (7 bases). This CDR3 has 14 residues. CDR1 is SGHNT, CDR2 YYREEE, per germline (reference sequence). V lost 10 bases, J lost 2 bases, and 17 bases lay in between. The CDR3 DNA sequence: TGTGCCTCTTTTGACAGGGAGGTCACAGATACGCAGTATTTT. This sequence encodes CASFDREVTDTQYF.